A selection of T cell receptor beta chains follows, all from one sample in a study of cytomegalovirus exposure and HLA in healthy donors. Profiled with immunoSEQ multiplex PCR; TCRdb holds only in-frame clones, not every one. The sample carries approximately 82,000 clones, around 9.1% recorded once. Sequencing input: PBMCs. The receptors were sampled from a man aged 55 to 69 in good health and CMV-seropositive. Both conserved end residues are part of each CDR3. Each record gives: clone size, J gene, D gene, V gene, CDR3 protein, CDR3 DNA. The D gene is left open where the match is weak. The size field is filled for only some rows; it gives once, few, many or a size class.

>.|TRBJ2-4|.|TRBV28
CASSLDGMDIKYF
TGTGCCAGCAGTTTGGATGGGATGGACATTAAGTACTTT
>.|TRBJ1-2|.|TRBV19
CASSIGGAANYGYTF
TGTGCCAGTAGTATAGGAGGAGCGGCCAACTATGGCTACACCTTC
>few|TRBJ2-1|TRBD1|TRBV28
CASSLPGQGINEQFF
TGTGCCAGCAGTCTACCGGGACAGGGGATAAATGAGCAGTTCTTC
>few|TRBJ2-5|TRBD2|TRBV10-3
CAIRGGGAAETQYF
TGTGCCATCCGGGGCGGGGGGGCAGCAGAGACCCAGTACTTC
>.|TRBJ2-2|TRBD1|TRBV7-8
CASSQRPGQGGGELFF
TGTGCCAGCAGCCAACGCCCGGGACAGGGAGGCGGGGAGCTGTTTTTT
>.|TRBJ1-2|.|TRBV19
CASSAQVNSNYGYTF
TGTGCCAGTAGTGCTCAGGTTAATTCTAACTATGGCTACACCTTC
>.|TRBJ1-1|.|TRBV5-4
CASRWLTLNTEAFF
TGTGCCAGCAGATGGTTGACTCTGAACACTGAAGCTTTCTTT
>few|TRBJ2-3|TRBD2|TRBV30
CARGLAGADTQYF
TGTGCCCGAGGGCTAGCGGGAGCCGATACGCAGTATTTT
>.|TRBJ2-2|TRBD1|TRBV9
CASSPTGTGANTGELFF
TGTGCCAGCAGTCCCACCGGGACAGGGGCGAACACCGGGGAGCTGTTTTTT
>.|TRBJ2-2|.|TRBV29-1
CSARLGGNTGELFF
TGCAGCGCCAGACTAGGAGGTAACACCGGGGAGCTGTTTTTT
>few|TRBJ1-2|TRBD1|TRBV5-1
CASSLDGQGIIGGYTF
TGCGCCAGCAGCTTGGACGGACAGGGGATAATAGGCGGCTACACCTTC
>.|TRBJ1-6|.|TRBV30
CAWSVSLSGGNNSPLHF
TGTGCCTGGAGTGTGTCACTATCCGGGGGGAATAATTCACCCCTCCACTTT
>.|TRBJ2-1|.|TRBV27
CASRWGVADPYNEQFF
TGTGCCAGCAGGTGGGGGGTGGCGGATCCCTACAATGAGCAGTTCTTC
>few|TRBJ2-2|.|TRBV5-1
CASTTSPAGELFF
TGCGCCAGCACGACTAGTCCCGCCGGGGAGCTGTTTTTT
>.|TRBJ2-3|.|TRBV15
CATSSIRRGFRTDTQYF
TGTGCCACCAGCTCAATTCGGCGGGGATTCAGGACAGATACGCAGTATTTT
>many|TRBJ2-1|.|TRBV7-6
CASSYYRDEQFF
TGTGCCAGCAGCTATTACAGGGACGAGCAGTTCTTC
>few|TRBJ1-4|TRBD1|TRBV19
CASSTSGRTGGKLFF
TGTGCCAGTAGTACATCAGGGAGGACAGGCGGAAAACTGTTTTTT
>few|TRBJ2-5|.|TRBV5-1
CASSLEVAAQETQYF
TGCGCCAGCAGCTTGGAGGTAGCGGCCCAAGAGACCCAGTACTTC
>.|TRBJ2-1|.|TRBV21-1
CASSKRVQGPRSYNEQFF
TGTGCCAGCAGCAAAAGGGTCCAGGGGCCCCGCTCCTACAATGAGCAGTTCTTC
>many|TRBJ2-5|.|TRBV15
CATSMGAQETQYF
TGTGCCACCAGCATGGGGGCCCAAGAGACCCAGTACTTC
>many|TRBJ1-4|TRBD1|TRBV9
CASSSTGTGTEKLFF
TGTGCCAGCAGCTCGACCGGGACAGGAACTGAAAAACTGTTTTTT
>few|TRBJ2-7|.|TRBV6-5
CASSYGAGIRYEQYF
TGTGCCAGCAGTTACGGTGCGGGGATTCGCTACGAGCAGTACTTC
>.|TRBJ1-4|.|TRBV15
CATSVDRDWGRKLFF
TGTGCCACCAGCGTTGACCGGGACTGGGGTCGAAAACTGTTTTTT
>.|TRBJ2-5|.|TRBV20-1
CQGALQETQYF
TGCCAAGGGGCACTTCAAGAGACCCAGTACTTC
>.|TRBJ2-2|TRBD1|TRBV5-4
CASSWDSHSNTGELFF
TGTGCCAGCAGCTGGGACAGCCACTCGAACACCGGGGAGCTGTTTTTT
>.|TRBJ2-1|TRBD2|TRBV27
CASSFRASGAEYNEQFF
TGTGCCAGCAGTTTTAGGGCTAGCGGGGCGGAGTACAATGAGCAGTTCTTC
>few|TRBJ2-1|TRBD2|TRBV6-6
CASSLRSGSDYNEQFF
TGTGCCAGCAGCCTCAGGAGCGGGAGTGACTACAATGAGCAGTTCTTC
>few|TRBJ2-2|TRBD1|TRBV9
CASSATGGTTGELFF
TGTGCCAGCAGCGCGACAGGGGGGACCACCGGGGAGCTGTTTTTT
>few|TRBJ2-5|.|TRBV7-9
CASSLAALQETQYF
TGTGCCAGCAGCTTAGCTGCACTTCAAGAGACCCAGTACTTC
>.|TRBJ2-5|TRBD2|TRBV15
CATSRGGAGGPETQYF
TGTGCCACCAGCAGAGGAGGAGCGGGGGGACCCGAGACCCAGTACTTC
>.|TRBJ1-5|.|TRBV5-5
CASSPGSGNQPQHF
TGTGCCAGCAGCCCAGGTTCCGGCAATCAGCCCCAGCATTTT
>.|TRBJ2-3|.|TRBV13
CASSSQGGTDTQYF
TGTGCCAGCAGCTCACAGGGTGGCACAGATACGCAGTATTTT
>.|TRBJ1-2|.|TRBV9
CASSVDGPFEYGYTF
TGTGCCAGCAGCGTAGATGGCCCTTTTGAATATGGCTACACCTTC
>few|TRBJ1-1|TRBD1|TRBV5-4
CASSDRGVTEAFF
TGTGCCAGCTCAGACAGGGGGGTCACTGAAGCTTTCTTT
>.|TRBJ2-3|TRBD2|TRBV19
CASSMARAGAGMWEPTDTQYF
TGTGCCAGTAGTATGGCACGAGCGGGAGCTGGTATGTGGGAACCCACAGATACGCAGTATTTT
>few|TRBJ2-5|TRBD1|TRBV6-5
CASSRDREETQYF
TGTGCCAGCAGCCGGGACAGGGAAGAGACCCAGTACTTC
>few|TRBJ2-5|.|TRBV28
CASSYGTIKGETETQYF
TGTGCCAGCAGTTACGGGACCATTAAGGGGGAAACAGAGACCCAGTACTTC
>.|TRBJ1-1|.|TRBV7-9
CASTVQNTEAFF
TGTGCCAGCACGGTTCAGAACACTGAAGCTTTCTTT
>.|TRBJ2-2|.|TRBV28
CAIKTRPNTGELFF
TGTGCCATCAAGACACGCCCGAACACCGGGGAGCTGTTTTTT
>.|TRBJ2-2|TRBD2|TRBV10-3
CAINDAGAANTGELFF
TGTGCCATCAATGACGCGGGAGCAGCGAACACCGGGGAGCTGTTTTTT
>.|TRBJ1-5|.|TRBV2
CASSREGNQPQHF
TGTGCCAGCAGCAGGGAAGGCAATCAGCCCCAGCATTTT
>few|TRBJ2-1|.|TRBV9
CASSAMGSGPYNEQFF
TGTGCCAGCAGCGCCATGGGCAGCGGGCCGTACAATGAGCAGTTCTTC
>many|TRBJ1-5|TRBD1|TRBV18
CASSPFPPSGTVSNQPQHF
TGTGCCAGCTCACCATTCCCTCCCTCCGGGACAGTAAGCAATCAGCCCCAGCATTTT
>.|TRBJ2-2|TRBD1|TRBV28
CASSAPAGGQLNTGELFF
TGTGCCAGCAGTGCTCCGGCTGGGGGACAGTTGAACACCGGGGAGCTGTTTTTT
>few|TRBJ1-4|.|TRBV5-3
CARTFGGAAEKLFF
TGTGCCAGAACCTTCGGGGGGGCCGCGGAAAAACTGTTTTTT
>few|TRBJ2-7|TRBD2|TRBV30
CAWSVRTRSPYEQYF
TGTGCCTGGAGTGTACGGACTAGGTCGCCCTACGAGCAGTACTTC
>many|TRBJ2-5|.|TRBV10-3
CAISEFDRLEETQYF
TGTGCCATCAGTGAGTTTGACAGACTCGAAGAGACCCAGTACTTC
>few|TRBJ2-1|TRBD2|TRBV6-8
CASSKLAAQFF
TGTGCCAGCAGTAAACTAGCGGCCCAGTTCTTC
>.|TRBJ1-1|TRBD1|TRBV5-5
CASSLAATGVSTEAFF
TGTGCCAGCAGCTTGGCCGCCACAGGGGTCAGCACTGAAGCTTTCTTT
>many|TRBJ1-2|.|TRBV27
CASSLVAGDYGYTF
TGTGCCAGCAGTTTAGTTGCAGGGGACTATGGCTACACCTTC
>.|TRBJ1-2|.|TRBV28
CASRVRPSDGYTF
TGTGCCAGCAGGGTCAGACCTAGCGACGGCTACACCTTC
>few|TRBJ2-1|.|TRBV6-1
CASSEWGGARYNEQFF
TGTGCCAGCAGTGAATGGGGGGGGGCCCGTTACAATGAGCAGTTCTTC
>.|TRBJ2-2|.|TRBV5-1
CASSLGLAGTGELFF
TGCGCCAGCAGCTTGGGGCTAGCAGGCACCGGGGAGCTGTTTTTT
>few|TRBJ1-2|TRBD1|TRBV2
CASTGQEGGGYTF
TGTGCCAGCACTGGACAGGAGGGAGGCGGCTACACCTTC